The clone carrying this T cell receptor (beta chain) was picked up a small number of times. The data are from a study of blood T cell repertoires in COVID-19. V was shortened by 0 bases and J by 7 bases, with 12 bases between the two germline ends. CDR1 is MRHNA and CDR2 is SNTAGT in the germline V gene. The CDR3 extends over 15 amino acids. How the authors handled the data: Researchers report that nucleated cell counts were estimated from reference gene primer amplification. TCRdb's table, derived via immunoSEQ multiplex PCR, lists solely in-frame clones and lacks some. From that table come the V and J calls and clone size; the DNA was used to work out D and trimming. The table includes around 300,000 clones, about 90% detected once. Participant-reported clinical history was the basis for cohort assignment.

The specimen sequenced was PBMCs or T cells enriched from blood (not recorded which). This receptor was obtained from a woman between 25 and 40 years old who had recovered from COVID-19. This chain links TRBV6-4 with TRBJ2-2; D not certain. The CDR3: CASSDSGPSGGELFF. The CDR3 bases are TGTGCCAGCAGTGACTCCGGCCCGTCGGGCGGGGAGCTGTTTTTT.